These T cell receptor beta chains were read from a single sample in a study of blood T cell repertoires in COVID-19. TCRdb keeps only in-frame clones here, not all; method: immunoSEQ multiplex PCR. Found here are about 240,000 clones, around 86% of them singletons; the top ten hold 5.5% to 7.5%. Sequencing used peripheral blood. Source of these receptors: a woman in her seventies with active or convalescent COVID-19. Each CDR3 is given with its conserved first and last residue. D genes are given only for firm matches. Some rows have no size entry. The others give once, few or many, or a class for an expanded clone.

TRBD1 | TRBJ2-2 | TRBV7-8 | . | CASSLGQGTGELFF | TGTGCCAGCAGCTTAGGACAGGGTACCGGGGAGCTGTTTTTT
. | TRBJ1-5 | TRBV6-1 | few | CASSEGGKNQPQHF | TGTGCCAGCAGTGAAGGCGGGAAGAATCAGCCCCAGCATTTT
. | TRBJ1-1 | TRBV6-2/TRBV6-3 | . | CASSELRNTEAFF | TGTGCCAGCAGTGAGCTTAGGAACACTGAAGCTTTCTTT
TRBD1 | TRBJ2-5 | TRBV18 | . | CASSPGTEETQYF | TGTGCCAGCTCACCAGGGACAGAAGAGACCCAGTACTTC
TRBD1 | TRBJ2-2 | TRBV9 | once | CASSVVDRGAGELFF | TGTGCCAGCAGCGTAGTCGACAGGGGAGCCGGGGAGCTGTTTTTT
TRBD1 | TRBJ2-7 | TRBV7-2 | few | CASTGGDYEQYF | TGTGCTTCGACAGGGGGGGACTACGAGCAGTACTTC
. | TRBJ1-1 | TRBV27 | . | CASSLRGEAFF | TGTGCCAGCAGTTTAAGGGGTGAAGCTTTCTTT
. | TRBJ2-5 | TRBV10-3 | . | CAISEYSGQETQYF | TGTGCCATCAGTGAGTATTCAGGCCAAGAGACCCAGTACTTC
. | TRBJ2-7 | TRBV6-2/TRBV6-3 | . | CASSSVRVSYEQYF | TGTGCCAGCAGTTCGGTCAGGGTCTCCTACGAGCAGTACTTC
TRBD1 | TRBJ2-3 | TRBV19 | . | CASSVTGGTDTQYF | TGTGCCAGTAGTGTCACAGGGGGCACAGATACGCAGTATTTT